This is a list of T cell receptor beta chains from one sample in a study of T cell repertoires in cytomegalovirus infection. TCRdb passed the reads through MiXCR, listing each CDR3 protein once. The sample comprises 600,000 to 800,000 distinct CDR3 sequences, roughly 24% of which are singletons, and 8% rests with the top ten. The sample comprised CD8+ T cells from PBMCs. The receptors stem from a human donor in good health (CMV status not recorded). Some clones in this sample may be carry-over from other donors' samples. The CDR3 runs from the conserved cysteine through the conserved F or W. The D gene is left open where the match is weak. The size field is filled for only some rows; it gives once, few, many or a size class.

>TRBV27|TRBJ2-1|many|NA
TGTGCCAGCAGTGAGGGGCCGCTACAGTTCTTC
CASSEGPLQFF
>TRBV7-2|TRBJ2-7|many|TRBD2
TGTGCCAGCAGCTTGTGGGGACTAGCGGGGGGGAGAGAGCAGTACTTC
CASSLWGLAGGREQYF
>TRBV9|TRBJ2-6|NA|TRBD1
TGTGCCAGCAGGGACACCGGGACAGGGGAAGGGGCTGGGGCCAACGTCCTGACTTTC
CASRDTGTGEGAGANVLTF
>TRBV7-6|TRBJ2-5|many|TRBD2
TGTGCCAGCAACAGACTAGCGGGACAAGAGACCCAGTACTTC
CASNRLAGQETQYF
>TRBV28|TRBJ1-5|many|NA
TGTGCCAGCAGTTACCCAGGGGCTGATCAGCCCCAGCATTTT
CASSYPGADQPQHF
>TRBV23-1|TRBJ2-2|NA|NA
TGCGCCAGCAGTCAATCACGGGGCGAGATCACCGGGGAGCTGTTTTTT
CASSQSRGEITGELFF
>TRBV28|TRBJ2-1|NA|NA
TGTGCCAGCAGTTTACCCCGCGACTCACCCTCCTACAATGAGCAGTTCTTC
CASSLPRDSPSYNEQFF
>TRBV9|TRBJ2-3|few|NA
TGTGCCAGCAGCGGGACGGCGATTACGCAGTATTTT
CASSGTAITQYF
>TRBV6-5|TRBJ2-3|NA|TRBD1
TGTGCCAGCAGCCACAGGGGGGACACAGATACGCAGTATTTT
CASSHRGDTDTQYF
>TRBV13|TRBJ1-2|NA|TRBD1
TGTGCCAGCACCTCCCCTACTACCGGGACAGGCAATGGCTACACCTTC
CASTSPTTGTGNGYTF
>TRBV12-5|TRBJ1-5|few|NA
TGTGCTAGTGGTGACGACAGAGCCTATAGCAATCAGCCCCAGCATTTT
CASGDDRAYSNQPQHF
>TRBV7-2|TRBJ1-1|many|NA
TGTGCCAGCAGGGCCGCGACACTGAACACTGAAGCTTTCTTT
CASRAATLNTEAFF
>TRBV2|TRBJ2-3|NA|TRBD2
TGTGCCAGCAGTGAATTCGGCGGGGGAGCTAGCACAGATACGCAGTATTTT
CASSEFGGGASTDTQYF
>TRBV29-1|TRBJ1-5|once|TRBD1
TGCAGCGTTACAGGGGATGAAATTCAGCCCCAGCATTTT
CSVTGDEIQPQHF
>TRBV9|TRBJ2-2|NA|NA
TGTGCCAGCAGCGCCCACAGGGGAGGGGGAGTGGAGCTGTTTTTT
CASSAHRGGGVELFF
>TRBV20-1|TRBJ2-5|NA|NA
TGCAGTGCTATTAGGACTAACCAAGAGACCCAGTACTTC
CSAIRTNQETQYF
>TRBV7-6|TRBJ1-1|many|NA
TGTGCCAGCAGCTTAATGGCGGGGGGGAACACTGAAGCTTTCTTT
CASSLMAGGNTEAFF
>TRBV5-5|TRBJ2-1|NA|NA
TGTGCCAGCACCCCGGCGGGGTCCCAGGAGCAGTTCTTC
CASTPAGSQEQFF
>TRBV7-2|TRBJ1-1|many|TRBD1
TGTGCCAGCAGTCCAGAGGGACAGATGAACACTGAAGCTTTCTTT
CASSPEGQMNTEAFF
>TRBV7-6|TRBJ2-5|NA|TRBD1
TGTGCCAGCAGCCACAGGGGAGAGGGATGGGAGACCCAGTACTTC
CASSHRGEGWETQYF
>TRBV2|TRBJ1-6|NA|TRBD1
TGTGCCAGCAGTGAGCGGACAGGTCTTAATTCACCCCTCCACTTT
CASSERTGLNSPLHF
>TRBV19|TRBJ1-1|NA|NA
TGTGCCACCTGGACAATCTCGAACACTGAAGCTTTCTTT
CATWTISNTEAFF
>TRBV28|TRBJ1-3|many|TRBD1
TGTGCCAGCAGTTTCCCGAGCACAGGGGGCTATGAAAACACCATATATTTT
CASSFPSTGGYENTIYF
>TRBV20-1|TRBJ2-3|NA|TRBD2
TGCAGTGCTAGTAAGCTAGCGGCAAGCACAGATACGCAGTATTTT
CSASKLAASTDTQYF
>TRBV7-9|TRBJ1-1|few|NA
TGTGCCAGCAGCCCAGGGGACCCTGAAGCTTTCTTT
CASSPGDPEAFF
>TRBV29-1|TRBJ2-1|NA|NA
TGCAGCGTTTCCCAGGGGTTCCATGAGCAGTTCTTC
CSVSQGFHEQFF
>TRBV28|TRBJ2-6|NA|TRBD2
TGTGCCAGCAGTTTTGGCCCGGGGGGACGCTCTGGGGCCAACGTCCTGACTTTC
CASSFGPGGRSGANVLTF
>TRBV11-2|TRBJ2-5|NA|NA
TGTGCCAGCAGCTTTATCCGGGGAAGACTAGAGACCCAGTACTTC
CASSFIRGRLETQYF
>TRBV20-1|TRBJ1-2|NA|TRBD1
TGCAGGACAGGGGTCTATGGCTACACCTTC
CRTGVYGYTF